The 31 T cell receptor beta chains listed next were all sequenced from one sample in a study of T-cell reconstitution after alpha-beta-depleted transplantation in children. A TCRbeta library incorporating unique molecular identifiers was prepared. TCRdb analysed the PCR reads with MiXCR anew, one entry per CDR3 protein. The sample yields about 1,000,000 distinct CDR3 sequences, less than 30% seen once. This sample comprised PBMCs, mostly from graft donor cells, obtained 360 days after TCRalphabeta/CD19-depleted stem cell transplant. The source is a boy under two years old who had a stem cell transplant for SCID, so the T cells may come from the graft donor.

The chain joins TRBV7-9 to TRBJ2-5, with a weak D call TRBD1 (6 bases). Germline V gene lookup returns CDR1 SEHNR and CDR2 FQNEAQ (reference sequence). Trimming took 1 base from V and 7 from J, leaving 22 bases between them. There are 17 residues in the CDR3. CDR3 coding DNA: TGTGCCAGCAGCTTAGATGGCAGGGGTCACGCAGTAGGGACCCAGTACTTC. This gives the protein CASSLDGRGHAVGTQYF.

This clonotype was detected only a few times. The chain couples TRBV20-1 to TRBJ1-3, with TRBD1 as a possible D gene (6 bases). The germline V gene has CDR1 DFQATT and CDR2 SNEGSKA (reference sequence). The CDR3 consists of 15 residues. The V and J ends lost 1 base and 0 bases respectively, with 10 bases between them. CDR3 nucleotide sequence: TGCAGTGCTAGAGGGGAGACAGGCTCTGGAAACACCATATATTTT. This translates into CSARGETGSGNTIYF.

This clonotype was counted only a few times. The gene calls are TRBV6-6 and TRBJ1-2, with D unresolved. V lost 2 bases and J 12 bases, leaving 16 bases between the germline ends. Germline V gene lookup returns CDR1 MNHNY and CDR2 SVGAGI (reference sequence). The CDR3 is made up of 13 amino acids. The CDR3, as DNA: TGTGCCAGCAGTTACGGGTCCCTCTACGGCGACACCTTC. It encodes CASSYGSLYGDTF.

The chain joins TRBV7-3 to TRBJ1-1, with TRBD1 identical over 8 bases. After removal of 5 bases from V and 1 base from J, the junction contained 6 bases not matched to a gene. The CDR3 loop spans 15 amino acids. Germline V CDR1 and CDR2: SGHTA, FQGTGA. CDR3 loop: CASSPPGQENTEAFF. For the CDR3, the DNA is TGTGCCAGCAGCCCTCCGGGACAGGAGAACACTGAAGCTTTCTTT.

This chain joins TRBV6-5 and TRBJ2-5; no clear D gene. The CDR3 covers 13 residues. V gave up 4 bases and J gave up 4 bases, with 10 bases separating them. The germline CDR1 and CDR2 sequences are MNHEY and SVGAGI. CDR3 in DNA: TGTGCCAGCAGTTCGACAACACGAGAGACCCAGTACTTC. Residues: CASSSTTRETQYF.

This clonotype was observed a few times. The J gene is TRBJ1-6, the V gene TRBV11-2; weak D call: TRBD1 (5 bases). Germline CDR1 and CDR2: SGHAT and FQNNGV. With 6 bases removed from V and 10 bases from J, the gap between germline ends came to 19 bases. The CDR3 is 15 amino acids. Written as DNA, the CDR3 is TGTGCCAGCAGGCTAGACCCCGGGACCGGCTCACCCCTCCACTTT. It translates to CASRLDPGTGSPLHF.

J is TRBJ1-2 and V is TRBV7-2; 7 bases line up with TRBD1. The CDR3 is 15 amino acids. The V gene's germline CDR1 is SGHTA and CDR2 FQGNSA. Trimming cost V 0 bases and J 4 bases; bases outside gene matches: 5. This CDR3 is CASSLAGQPGYGYTF. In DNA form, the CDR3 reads TGTGCCAGCAGCTTAGCGGGACAGCCCGGCTATGGCTACACCTTC.

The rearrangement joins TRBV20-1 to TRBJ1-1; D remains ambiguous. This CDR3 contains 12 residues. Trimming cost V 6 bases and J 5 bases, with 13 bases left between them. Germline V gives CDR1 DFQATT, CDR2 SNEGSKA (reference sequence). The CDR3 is CSADRMGTEAFF. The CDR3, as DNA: TGCAGTGCAGATCGTATGGGGACTGAAGCTTTCTTT.

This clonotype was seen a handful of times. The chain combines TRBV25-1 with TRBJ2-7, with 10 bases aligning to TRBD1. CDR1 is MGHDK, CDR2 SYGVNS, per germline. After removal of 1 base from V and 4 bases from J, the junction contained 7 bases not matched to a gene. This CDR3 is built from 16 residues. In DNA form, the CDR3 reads TGTGCCAGCAGTGAATGGGGGGACAGGGGATTATACGAGCAGTACTTC. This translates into CASSEWGDRGLYEQYF.

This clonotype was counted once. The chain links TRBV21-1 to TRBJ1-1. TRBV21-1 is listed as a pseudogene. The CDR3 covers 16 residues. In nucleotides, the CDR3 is TGTGCCAGCAGCTCCAAAGAGGGCCGTCCGAACACTGAAGCTTTCTTT. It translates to CASSSKEGRPNTEAFF.

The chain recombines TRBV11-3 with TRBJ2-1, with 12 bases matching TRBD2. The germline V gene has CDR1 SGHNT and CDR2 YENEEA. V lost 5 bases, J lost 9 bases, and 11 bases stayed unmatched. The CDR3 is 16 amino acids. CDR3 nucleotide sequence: TGTGCCAGCAGCCCTGGACTAGCGGGGACGCTAGGTGAGCAGTTCTTC. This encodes CASSPGLAGTLGEQFF.

The DNA for the CDR3 is TGCAGCGTTGGGGGGCTGGGGTATGGCTACACCTTC. Translation gives CSVGGLGYGYTF. The J gene is TRBJ1-2, the V gene TRBV29-1, with a tentative D call TRBD1 (6 bases). The CDR3 extends over 12 amino acids. In germline, CDR1 is SQVTM, CDR2 ANQGSEA. Trimming pared 4 bases from V and 5 bases from J, leaving 11 bases between.

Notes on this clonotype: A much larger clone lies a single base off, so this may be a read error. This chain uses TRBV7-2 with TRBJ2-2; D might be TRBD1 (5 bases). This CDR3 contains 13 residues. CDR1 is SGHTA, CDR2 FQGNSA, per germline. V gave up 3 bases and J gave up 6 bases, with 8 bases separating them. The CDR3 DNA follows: TGTGCCAGCAGCTTCAGGGCCGCCGGGGAGCTGTTTTTT. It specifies CASSFRAAGELFF.

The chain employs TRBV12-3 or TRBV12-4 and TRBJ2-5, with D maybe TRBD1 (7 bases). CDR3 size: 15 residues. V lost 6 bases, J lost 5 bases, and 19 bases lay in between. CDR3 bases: TGTGCCAGCAGGATAACAGGGGCGGGGAGTGAGACCCAGTACTTC. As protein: CASRITGAGSETQYF.

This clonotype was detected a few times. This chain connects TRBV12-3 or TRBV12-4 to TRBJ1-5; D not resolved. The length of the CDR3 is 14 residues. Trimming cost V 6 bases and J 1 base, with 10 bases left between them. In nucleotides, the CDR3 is TGTGCCAGCAGCCGGCGCCTAAGCAATCAGCCCCAGCATTTT. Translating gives CASSRRLSNQPQHF.

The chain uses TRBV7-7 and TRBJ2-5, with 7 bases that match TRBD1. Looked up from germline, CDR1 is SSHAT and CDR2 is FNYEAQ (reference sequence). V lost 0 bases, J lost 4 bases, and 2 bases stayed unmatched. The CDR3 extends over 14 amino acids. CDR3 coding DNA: TGTGCCAGCAGCTTAGCGAACAGGGGAGAGACCCAGTACTTC. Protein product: CASSLANRGETQYF.

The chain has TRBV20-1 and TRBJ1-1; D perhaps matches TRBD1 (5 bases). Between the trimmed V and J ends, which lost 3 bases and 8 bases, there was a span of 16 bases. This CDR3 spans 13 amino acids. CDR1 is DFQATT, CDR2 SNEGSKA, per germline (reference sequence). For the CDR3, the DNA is TGCAGTGCTAGCGGCGGGGGACGGATAGAAGCTTTCTTT. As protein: CSASGGGRIEAFF.

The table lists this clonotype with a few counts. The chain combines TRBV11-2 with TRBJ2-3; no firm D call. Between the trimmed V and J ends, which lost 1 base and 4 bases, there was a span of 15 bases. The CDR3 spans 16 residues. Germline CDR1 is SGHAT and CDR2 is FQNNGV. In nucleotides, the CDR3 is TGTGCCAGCAGCTTAGGTCGTGCTTTGGCGGCAGATACGCAGTATTTT. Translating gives CASSLGRALAADTQYF.

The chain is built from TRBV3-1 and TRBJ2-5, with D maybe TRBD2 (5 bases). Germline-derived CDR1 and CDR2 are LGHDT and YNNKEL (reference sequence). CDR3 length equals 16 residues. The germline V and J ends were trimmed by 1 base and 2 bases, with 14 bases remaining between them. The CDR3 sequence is CASSQAYGVTQETQYF. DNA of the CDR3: TGTGCCAGCAGCCAAGCTTACGGGGTTACTCAAGAGACCCAGTACTTC.

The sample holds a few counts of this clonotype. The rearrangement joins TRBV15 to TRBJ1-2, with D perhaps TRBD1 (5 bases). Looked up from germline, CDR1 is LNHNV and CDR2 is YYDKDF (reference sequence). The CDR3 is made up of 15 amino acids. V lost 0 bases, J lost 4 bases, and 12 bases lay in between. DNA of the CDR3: TGTGCCACCAGCAGAGATATTACGACAGTCTATGGCTACACCTTC. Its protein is CATSRDITTVYGYTF.

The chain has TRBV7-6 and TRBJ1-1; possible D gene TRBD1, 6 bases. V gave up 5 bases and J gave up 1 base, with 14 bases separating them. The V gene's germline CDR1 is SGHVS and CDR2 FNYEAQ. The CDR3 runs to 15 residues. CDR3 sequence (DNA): TGTGCCAGCAGCCTTGGACAGACCAAGAACACTGAAGCTTTCTTT. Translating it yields CASSLGQTKNTEAFF.

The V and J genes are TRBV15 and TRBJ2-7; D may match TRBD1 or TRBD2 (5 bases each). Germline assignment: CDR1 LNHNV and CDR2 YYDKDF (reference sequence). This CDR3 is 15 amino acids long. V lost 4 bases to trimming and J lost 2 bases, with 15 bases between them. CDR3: CATSNMGTGPYEQYF. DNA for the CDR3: TGTGCCACCAGCAACATGGGTACGGGACCCTACGAGCAGTACTTC.

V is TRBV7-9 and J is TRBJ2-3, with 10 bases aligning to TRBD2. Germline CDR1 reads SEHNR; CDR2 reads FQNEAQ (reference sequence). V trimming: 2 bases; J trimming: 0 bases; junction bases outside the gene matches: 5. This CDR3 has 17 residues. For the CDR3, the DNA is TGTGCCAGCAGCTTACAACTAGCGGGGACCAGCACAGATACGCAGTATTTT. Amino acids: CASSLQLAGTSTDTQYF.

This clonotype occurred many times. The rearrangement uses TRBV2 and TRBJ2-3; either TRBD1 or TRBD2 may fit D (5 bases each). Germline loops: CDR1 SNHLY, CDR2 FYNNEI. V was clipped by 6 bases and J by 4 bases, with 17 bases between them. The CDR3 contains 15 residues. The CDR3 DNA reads TGTGCCAGCAGGAGGTGGGGGACGCTTTCAGATACGCAGTATTTT. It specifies CASRRWGTLSDTQYF.

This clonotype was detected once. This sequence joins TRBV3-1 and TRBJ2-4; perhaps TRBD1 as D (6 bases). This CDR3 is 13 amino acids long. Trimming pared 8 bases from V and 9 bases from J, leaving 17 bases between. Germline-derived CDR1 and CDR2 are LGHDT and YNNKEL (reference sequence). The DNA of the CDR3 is TGTGCCAGCGCCCCTTTCAGGGGCGGCATTCAGTACTTC. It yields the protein CASAPFRGGIQYF.

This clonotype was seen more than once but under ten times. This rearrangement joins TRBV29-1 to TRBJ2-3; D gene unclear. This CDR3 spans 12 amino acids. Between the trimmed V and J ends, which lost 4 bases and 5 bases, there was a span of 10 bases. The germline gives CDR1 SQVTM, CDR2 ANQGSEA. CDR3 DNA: TGCAGCGTTGTCTTCCCGTTAGATACGCAGTATTTT. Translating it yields CSVVFPLDTQYF.

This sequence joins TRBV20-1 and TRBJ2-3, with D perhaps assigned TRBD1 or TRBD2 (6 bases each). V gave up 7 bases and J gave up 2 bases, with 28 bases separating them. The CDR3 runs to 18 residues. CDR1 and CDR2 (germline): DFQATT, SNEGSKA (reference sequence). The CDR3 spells CSGSGLRQTGATTDTQYF. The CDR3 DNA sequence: TGCAGTGGGTCGGGACTCCGCCAAACGGGGGCCACCACAGATACGCAGTATTTT.

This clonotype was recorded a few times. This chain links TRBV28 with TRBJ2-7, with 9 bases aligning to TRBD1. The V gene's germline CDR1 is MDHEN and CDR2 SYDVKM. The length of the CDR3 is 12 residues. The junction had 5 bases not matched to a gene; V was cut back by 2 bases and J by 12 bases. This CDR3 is CASSLPGQGTYF. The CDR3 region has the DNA TGTGCCAGCAGTTTACCCGGACAGGGGACGTACTTC.

This CDR3 is CSARDIGRRRKDNQPQHF. The CDR3 DNA sequence: TGCAGTGCTAGAGATATCGGAAGGAGGCGAAAAGACAATCAGCCCCAGCATTTT. V is TRBV20-1 and J is TRBJ1-5; D uncertain. CDR3 length: 18 amino acids. The germline CDR1 and CDR2 sequences are DFQATT and SNEGSKA (reference sequence). Trimming shortened V by 0 bases and J by 3 bases, and 21 bases separated the two germline ends.

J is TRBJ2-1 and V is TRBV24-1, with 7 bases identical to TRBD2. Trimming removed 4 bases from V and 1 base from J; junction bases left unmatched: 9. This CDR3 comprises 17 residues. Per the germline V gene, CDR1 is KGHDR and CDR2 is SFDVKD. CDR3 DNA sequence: TGTGCCACCAGTGACCCAAGCGCGGGGGAATCCTACAATGAGCAGTTCTTC. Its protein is CATSDPSAGESYNEQFF.

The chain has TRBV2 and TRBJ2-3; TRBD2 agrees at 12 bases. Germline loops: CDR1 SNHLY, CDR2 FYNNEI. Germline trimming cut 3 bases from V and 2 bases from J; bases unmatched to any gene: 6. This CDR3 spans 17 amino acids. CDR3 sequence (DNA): TGTGCCAGCAGTGACTGGCTAGCGGGGGGGATCACAGATACGCAGTATTTT. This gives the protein CASSDWLAGGITDTQYF.